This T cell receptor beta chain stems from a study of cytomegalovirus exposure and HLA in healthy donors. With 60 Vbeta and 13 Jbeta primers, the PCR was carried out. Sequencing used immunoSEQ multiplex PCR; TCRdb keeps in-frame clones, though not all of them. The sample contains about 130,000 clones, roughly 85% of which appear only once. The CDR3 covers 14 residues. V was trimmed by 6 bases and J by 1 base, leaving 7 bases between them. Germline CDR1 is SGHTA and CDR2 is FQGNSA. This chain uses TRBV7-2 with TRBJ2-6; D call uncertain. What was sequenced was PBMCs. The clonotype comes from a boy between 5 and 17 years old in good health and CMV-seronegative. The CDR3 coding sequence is TGTGCCAGCAGGCCTCGGTCTGGGGCCAACGTCCTGACTTTC. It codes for CASRPRSGANVLTF.